A selection of T cell receptor beta chains follows, all from one sample in a study of blood T cell repertoires in COVID-19. Assay: immunoSEQ multiplex PCR; the TCRdb copy retains only in-frame clones and omits some. The sample holds roughly 260,000 clones, around 93% seen once. The sequencing input was PBMCs or T cells enriched from blood (not recorded which). The receptors were sampled from a human donor in a cohort exposed to, infected with or recovered from COVID-19 (not recorded which). The donor label of this sample is uncertain. CDR3s include the opening cysteine and the closing phenylalanine or tryptophan. The order of the fields is V gene, J gene, clone size, D gene, CDR3 DNA, CDR3 protein. A D gene is named only where the DNA matches it firmly. The size of a clone is reported for some rows only, either as once, few or many, or as a class for expanded clones.

V: TRBV6-5; J: TRBJ1-3; size: once; D: TRBD1; DNA: TGTGCCAGCAGTAGGGACAGCAGCTCTGGAAACACCATATATTTT; CDR3: CASSRDSSSGNTIYF
V: TRBV7-8; J: TRBJ1-3; size: NA; D: NA; DNA: TGTGCCAGCAGCTTAAGGTGGCGCGCGACGGGAGGAAACACCATATATTTT; CDR3: CASSLRWRATGGNTIYF
V: TRBV5-1; J: TRBJ1-2; size: NA; D: TRBD1; DNA: TGCGCCAGCAGCCGGGACAGGGTTAATGATCATGGCTACACCTTC; CDR3: CASSRDRVNDHGYTF
V: TRBV5-4; J: TRBJ2-7; size: NA; D: TRBD2; DNA: TGTGCCAGCAGCTCGCCGGGACTAGCGGGTGACGAGCAGTACTTC; CDR3: CASSSPGLAGDEQYF
V: TRBV5-1; J: TRBJ1-2; size: NA; D: NA; DNA: TGCGCCAGCAGCGGAGTCGACGGATCTATCACCTATGGCTACACCTTC; CDR3: CASSGVDGSITYGYTF
V: TRBV11-2; J: TRBJ1-2; size: NA; D: TRBD1; DNA: TGTGCCAGCAGCTTAGGTTGGGGGTACAGGGGGGACTTTCATGGCTACACCTTC; CDR3: CASSLGWGYRGDFHGYTF
V: TRBV19; J: TRBJ2-7; size: NA; D: TRBD2; DNA: TGTGCCAGTAGTATTGGTAGCGGGGGTACCTACGAGCAGTACTTC; CDR3: CASSIGSGGTYEQYF
V: TRBV7-9; J: TRBJ1-2; size: NA; D: TRBD1; DNA: TGTGCCAGCAGCTTTCCGGGACAGGGACCCGATGGCTACACCTTC; CDR3: CASSFPGQGPDGYTF
V: TRBV24-1; J: TRBJ1-1; size: NA; D: TRBD1; DNA: TGTGCCACCAGTGGCCCCGGGACAGATGGGACTGAAGCTTTCTTT; CDR3: CATSGPGTDGTEAFF
V: TRBV11-2; J: TRBJ2-5; size: NA; D: NA; DNA: TGTGCCAGCAGGCCGCCCGGGACTCTACAAGAGACCCAGTACTTC; CDR3: CASRPPGTLQETQYF
V: TRBV4-1; J: TRBJ2-7; size: NA; D: NA; DNA: TGCGCCAGCAGCCAGGGAGTTACGGTCGAGCAGTACTTC; CDR3: CASSQGVTVEQYF
V: TRBV3-1/TRBV3-2; J: TRBJ1-1; size: NA; D: TRBD1; DNA: TGTGCCAGCCAATTGGGACAGTTGAACACTGAAGCTTTCTTT; CDR3: CASQLGQLNTEAFF
V: TRBV5-6; J: TRBJ2-2; size: NA; D: TRBD2; DNA: TGTGCCAGCAGCTTTGACGGGGGGTACACCGGGGAGCTGTTTTTT; CDR3: CASSFDGGYTGELFF
V: TRBV5-1; J: TRBJ2-5; size: NA; D: TRBD2; DNA: TGCGCCAGCAGCGGAAGCGGGGGGGTAGAGTACCAAGAGACCCAGTACTTC; CDR3: CASSGSGGVEYQETQYF
V: TRBV14; J: TRBJ1-6; size: NA; D: NA; DNA: TGTGCCAGCAGCCAAGCAAATTCACCCCTCCACTTT; CDR3: CASSQANSPLHF
V: TRBV14; J: TRBJ1-2; size: NA; D: TRBD1; DNA: TGTGCCAGCAGCCACTCGACAGGGTCTCTCCGGTATGGCTACACCTTC; CDR3: CASSHSTGSLRYGYTF
V: TRBV24-1; J: TRBJ2-3; size: NA; D: TRBD2; DNA: TGTGCCACCAGTGATTTCACTAGCGGGGGGTCCACAGATACGCAGTATTTT; CDR3: CATSDFTSGGSTDTQYF
V: TRBV19; J: TRBJ1-1; size: NA; D: NA; DNA: TGTGCCAGTAGTTCCAGGGAGGACACTGAAGCTTTCTTT; CDR3: CASSSREDTEAFF
V: TRBV5-4; J: TRBJ2-7; size: few; D: TRBD1; DNA: TGTGCCAGCAGCTCGGACAGGGTCTACGAGCAGTACTTC; CDR3: CASSSDRVYEQYF
V: TRBV30; J: TRBJ1-4; size: NA; D: TRBD1; DNA: TGTGCCTGGCAGGGGGATGAAAAACTGTTTTTT; CDR3: CAWQGDEKLFF
V: TRBV3-1/TRBV3-2; J: TRBJ1-2; size: NA; D: TRBD1; DNA: TGTGCCAGCAGGACAGGGGGTGGCTACACCTTC; CDR3: CASRTGGGYTF
V: TRBV29-1; J: TRBJ1-5; size: NA; D: NA; DNA: TGCAGCGTGCGTTTCGGGGGGCGCGCGGAGCCCCAGCATTTT; CDR3: CSVRFGGRAEPQHF
V: TRBV9; J: TRBJ1-2; size: NA; D: NA; DNA: TGTGCCAGCAGCCCACAGGGCGGGTCTGTCTATGGCTACACCTTC; CDR3: CASSPQGGSVYGYTF
V: TRBV5-1; J: TRBJ2-1; size: NA; D: TRBD2; DNA: TGCGCCAGCAGCTTGGTGGCTAGCGGGTTAGGGCGTCCCAGTGAGCAGTTCTTC; CDR3: CASSLVASGLGRPSEQFF
V: TRBV6-2/TRBV6-3; J: TRBJ1-1; size: NA; D: TRBD1; DNA: TGTGCCAGCAGTAGCCGACAGGGATGGGCGAACACTGAAGCTTTCTTT; CDR3: CASSSRQGWANTEAFF
V: TRBV7-9; J: TRBJ1-2; size: NA; D: NA; DNA: TGTGCCAGCAGCTCCTCCCTTGAGGCGGGGGGCTACACCTTC; CDR3: CASSSSLEAGGYTF
V: TRBV30; J: TRBJ2-7; size: once; D: TRBD1; DNA: TGTGCCTGGAAAAGGGACAGTTCGACCTACGAGCAGTACTTC; CDR3: CAWKRDSSTYEQYF
V: TRBV5-1; J: TRBJ1-5; size: NA; D: NA; DNA: TGCGCCAGCAGCTCAGGGGTGGGTCAGCCCCAGCATTTT; CDR3: CASSSGVGQPQHF
V: TRBV28; J: TRBJ1-1; size: NA; D: TRBD1; DNA: TGTGCCAGCAGCCGGACAGGGGGCTGGACTGAAGCTTTCTTT; CDR3: CASSRTGGWTEAFF
V: TRBV3-1/TRBV3-2; J: TRBJ1-2; size: NA; D: NA; DNA: TGTGCCAGCAGCCCGGGGTCTCCGGGCGGTTCCTATGGCTACACCTTC; CDR3: CASSPGSPGGSYGYTF
V: TRBV2; J: TRBJ1-1; size: NA; D: TRBD1; DNA: TGTGCCATTCAGGACAGGACGAACACTGAAGCTTTCTTT; CDR3: CAIQDRTNTEAFF
V: TRBV7-9; J: TRBJ1-1; size: NA; D: NA; DNA: TGTGCCAGCAGCTTAGCCTTTTCCCGGGCCAGGGGGAACACTGAAGCTTTCTTT; CDR3: CASSLAFSRARGNTEAFF
V: TRBV10-1; J: TRBJ2-1; size: NA; D: TRBD2; DNA: TGCGCCAGCAGTCGGGGGGGCTTCGATGAGCAGTTCTTC; CDR3: CASSRGGFDEQFF
V: TRBV6-2/TRBV6-3; J: TRBJ1-5; size: few; D: NA; DNA: TGTGCCAGCAGTTACTCGGAGGGGCCCAATCAGCCCCAGCATTTT; CDR3: CASSYSEGPNQPQHF
V: TRBV5-8; J: TRBJ2-3; size: NA; D: TRBD2; DNA: TGTGCCAGCAGCTTGAGGATAGCGGGGGGGTCTGATACGCAGTATTTT; CDR3: CASSLRIAGGSDTQYF
V: TRBV5-1; J: TRBJ2-1; size: NA; D: TRBD1; DNA: TGCGCCACCACCGTACAGGGGGCAGGTGAGCAGTTCTTC; CDR3: CATTVQGAGEQFF
V: TRBV30; J: TRBJ2-5; size: NA; D: NA; DNA: TGTGCCTGGAGCGATCGGTATTCCCAGTACTTC; CDR3: CAWSDRYSQYF
V: TRBV15; J: TRBJ2-7; size: NA; D: NA; DNA: TGTGCCACCAGCAGAGCGCCAGGCGCCTACGAGCAGTACTTC; CDR3: CATSRAPGAYEQYF
V: TRBV7-2; J: TRBJ1-3; size: NA; D: NA; DNA: TGTGCCAGCAGCTTAGGGCGGGTCGGCTCTGGAAACACCATATATTTT; CDR3: CASSLGRVGSGNTIYF
V: TRBV4-1; J: TRBJ2-3; size: NA; D: NA; DNA: TGCGCCAGCAGCCAAGAGCCGGCAGATACGCAGTATTTT; CDR3: CASSQEPADTQYF
V: TRBV29-1; J: TRBJ2-5; size: NA; D: NA; DNA: TGCAGCGTTATTTTTCTAGGACAAGAGACCCAGTACTTC; CDR3: CSVIFLGQETQYF
V: TRBV15; J: TRBJ2-1; size: NA; D: NA; DNA: TGTGCCACCAGCAGAGCCCGGGGATCCTACAATGAGCAGTTCTTC; CDR3: CATSRARGSYNEQFF
V: TRBV7-2; J: TRBJ1-5; size: NA; D: TRBD1; DNA: TGTGCCAGCAGCTACAGGGACAGGGGGAATCAGCCCCAGCATTTT; CDR3: CASSYRDRGNQPQHF
V: TRBV13; J: TRBJ1-6; size: NA; D: NA; DNA: TGTGCCAGCAGCCTTTCCGGGACCCCGGGGGATTCACCCCTCCACTTT; CDR3: CASSLSGTPGDSPLHF
V: TRBV14; J: TRBJ1-6; size: once; D: NA; DNA: TGTGCCAGCAGCCACATCCGGGCCCACCGCGGGTCACCCCTCCACTTT; CDR3: CASSHIRAHRGSPLHF
V: TRBV6-5; J: TRBJ1-5; size: NA; D: TRBD1; DNA: TGTGCCAGCAATCAGGGGGCCGGTCAGCCCCAGCATTTT; CDR3: CASNQGAGQPQHF
V: TRBV7-9; J: TRBJ1-5; size: NA; D: TRBD1; DNA: TGTGCCAGCAGCTTAGGGACAGGGAGGCATCAGCCCCAGCATTTT; CDR3: CASSLGTGRHQPQHF
V: TRBV11-2; J: TRBJ2-5; size: NA; D: TRBD1; DNA: TGTGCCAGCAGCTTGGGACAGGGACAGGAGACCCAGTACTTC; CDR3: CASSLGQGQETQYF
V: TRBV21-1; J: TRBJ2-7; size: NA; D: NA; DNA: TGTGCCAGCAGCAATACCGCGGAGAGGGAGTACGAGCAGTACTTC; CDR3: CASSNTAEREYEQYF
V: TRBV25-1; J: TRBJ2-7; size: NA; D: TRBD1; DNA: TGTGCCAGCAGTGAACTGACGACAGGGGACGAGCAGTACTTC; CDR3: CASSELTTGDEQYF
V: TRBV4-1; J: TRBJ1-3; size: NA; D: NA; DNA: TGCGCCAGCAGCCCTTTCGACATCCCTTACTCTGGAAACACCATATATTTT; CDR3: CASSPFDIPYSGNTIYF
V: TRBV5-1; J: TRBJ2-3; size: NA; D: NA; DNA: TGCGCCAGCAGCTTTGGGGCCCTATACGATACGCAGTATTTT; CDR3: CASSFGALYDTQYF
V: TRBV10-3; J: TRBJ1-1; size: NA; D: NA; DNA: TGTGCCATCAGTGAGTCGTCAGGGGACGGAGCTTTCTTT; CDR3: CAISESSGDGAFF
V: TRBV19; J: TRBJ1-5; size: NA; D: TRBD1; DNA: TGTGCCAGTAGTACCGGGACAGGGGTGAATCAGCCCCAGCATTTT; CDR3: CASSTGTGVNQPQHF
V: TRBV7-2; J: TRBJ1-3; size: NA; D: NA; DNA: TGTGCCAGCAGCTTAGCGCCTTCATCAGGGATCAGAAACACCATATATTTT; CDR3: CASSLAPSSGIRNTIYF